These 13 T cell receptor beta chains were sequenced from one sample in a study of T-cell memory formation after mild COVID-19. Via MiXCR, TCRdb re-called the 5' RACE reads, giving one row per CDR3 protein. The sample yields about 110,000 distinct CDR3 sequences, over 15% seen once. Sequenced material: PBMCs or a T cell subset sorted from them (not recorded which). The receptor set was obtained from a man younger than 35 who had mild COVID-19 (a few samples of this study predate the infection). Cell type and time point are not known.

This clonotype was seen only a few times. The chain is built from TRBV15 and TRBJ2-5, with a tentative D call TRBD2 (5 bases). This CDR3 is built from 13 residues. Trimming pared 5 bases from V and 9 bases from J, leaving 16 bases between. From germline, CDR1 is LNHNV and CDR2 YYDKDF (reference sequence). The CDR3 spells CATSVDPQEAQYF. DNA for the CDR3: TGTGCCACCAGCGTAGACCCCCAGGAGGCCCAGTACTTC. The full variable domain, in which reference TRBV15 and TRBJ2-5 provide the parts outside the CDR3, is DAMVIQNPRYQVTQFGKPVTLSCSQTLNHNVMYWYQQKSSQAPKLLFHYYDKDFNNEADTPDNFQSRRPNTSFCFLDIRSPGLGDTAMYLCATSVDPQEAQYFGPGTRLLVL.

This clonotype was observed a handful of times. The J gene is TRBJ2-3, the V gene TRBV7-3, with a tentative D call TRBD2 (6 bases). CDR3 length: 15 amino acids. Trimming removed 2 bases from V and 5 bases from J, with 14 bases in between. From germline, CDR1 is SGHTA and CDR2 FQGTGA. CDR3 coding DNA: TGTGCCAGCAGCTTAGGCGGGGTTGATCAAGATACGCAGTATTTT. It is translated as CASSLGGVDQDTQYF.

This chain links TRBV7-2 with TRBJ1-5; TRBD1 is a possible D gene (6 bases). V shed 5 bases and J shed 0 bases, with 14 bases lying between them. CDR1 SGHTA and CDR2 FQGNSA come from the germline V gene. The CDR3 consists of 16 residues. CDR3 sequence reads: CASSPLGANSNQPQHF. The CDR3 DNA follows: TGTGCCAGCAGCCCTCTGGGGGCTAATAGCAATCAGCCCCAGCATTTT.

The chain joins TRBV18 to TRBJ2-3; D is undetermined. Germline values: CDR1 KGHSH, CDR2 LQKENI. Trimming pared 2 bases from V and 0 bases from J, leaving 9 bases between. The CDR3 has 15 amino acids. Here the CDR3 reads CASSPKGPSTDTQYF. Written as DNA, the CDR3 is TGTGCCAGCTCACCAAAGGGCCCGAGCACAGATACGCAGTATTTT. The whole variable domain, filled in from reference TRBV18 and TRBJ2-3, reads NAGVMQNPRHLVRRRGQEARLRCSPMKGHSHVYWYRQLPEEGLKFMVYLQKENIIDESGMPKERFSAEFPKEGPSILRIQQVVRGDSAAYFCASSPKGPSTDTQYFGPGTRLTVL.

This clonotype was seen only a few times. The chain combines TRBV5-1 with TRBJ2-1; 10 nucleotides line up with TRBD2. CDR1 SGHRS and CDR2 YFSETQ come from the germline V gene. Losses at the gene ends were 1 base for V and 7 bases for J; bases not matched to a gene: 2. The CDR3 runs to 14 residues. CDR3 protein: CASSLLAGVNEQFF. The CDR3 bases are TGCGCCAGCAGCTTGCTAGCGGGGGTAAATGAGCAGTTCTTC.

This clonotype was detected many times. The rearrangement uses TRBV5-1 and TRBJ2-7; no clear D gene. From germline, CDR1 is SGHRS and CDR2 YFSETQ. The V gene lost 0 bases and the J gene lost 0 bases, with 4 bases spanning the gap. This CDR3 is built from 13 residues. The CDR3 sequence: CASSLGSSYEQYF. In nucleotides, the CDR3 is TGCGCCAGCAGCTTGGGCAGCTCCTACGAGCAGTACTTC.

A few counts support this clonotype. The V gene is TRBV7-2, the J gene TRBJ2-7; TRBD1 matches at 7 bases. CDR1 is SGHTA and CDR2 is FQGNSA in the germline V gene. V lost 3 bases and J lost 4; bases outside the gene matches: 3. CDR3 length: 13 residues. CDR3 amino acids: CASSLLTGYEQYF. The CDR3, as DNA: TGTGCCAGCAGCTTGTTGACAGGGTACGAGCAGTACTTC. Full variable domain (rest looked up from reference TRBV7-2 and TRBJ2-7): GAGVSQSPSNKVTEKGKDVELRCDPISGHTALYWYRQSLGQGLEFLIYFQGNSAPDKSGLPSDRFSAERTGGSVSTLTIQRTQQEDSAVYLCASSLLTGYEQYFGPGTRLTVT.

V gene TRBV20-1 combines with J gene TRBJ2-7; 15 bases line up with TRBD2. The CDR3 has 16 amino acids. V lost 0 bases to trimming and J lost 6 bases; unmatched junction nucleotides: 6. Germline CDR1 is DFQATT and CDR2 is SNEGSKA (reference sequence). In DNA form, the CDR3 reads TGCAGTGCTAGAGACGCGGGACTAGCGGGGGGTGGCGAGCAGTACGTC. Translating it yields CSARDAGLAGGGEQYV.

This chain connects TRBV6-2 or TRBV6-3 to TRBJ1-2; D is ambiguous. This CDR3 region has 17 residues. V was shortened by 7 bases and J by 2 bases, with 23 bases between the two germline ends. Germline loops: CDR1 MNHEY, CDR2 SVGEGT. Here the CDR3 reads CASKSRPTRSRNYGYTF. The CDR3 DNA follows: TGTGCCAGCAAATCCCGACCTACAAGGAGTCGGAACTATGGCTACACCTTC.

This clonotype was seen a few times. The chain carries TRBV5-6 and TRBJ2-2; 8 bases map to TRBD2. Germline CDR1 is SGHDT and CDR2 is YYEEEE. The CDR3 is 15 amino acids. V lost 2 bases to trimming and J lost 5 bases; unmatched junction nucleotides: 5. CDR3 nucleotide sequence: TGTGCCAGCAGCTTAGCGGGGGCCCCAACCGGGGAGCTGTTTTTT. Translated, it gives CASSLAGAPTGELFF.

The chain couples TRBV7-3 to TRBJ2-7, with 10 bases lining up with TRBD2. Per the germline V gene, CDR1 is SGHTA and CDR2 is FQGTGA. V shed 4 bases, J shed 2 bases, and the junction held 2 bases outside the gene matches. CDR3 size: 14 residues. The DNA of the CDR3 is TGTGCCAGCAGCTCTAGCGGGGGTCCCTACGAGCAGTACTTC. It translates to CASSSSGGPYEQYF.

The CDR3 is CASSLDDSSEEKLFF. As DNA, the CDR3 is TGTGCCAGCAGCTTAGACGACAGCTCTGAAGAAAAACTGTTTTTT. V is TRBV7-2 and J is TRBJ1-4; a weak D match, TRBD1 (5 bases). The CDR3 consists of 15 residues. Germline loops: CDR1 SGHTA, CDR2 FQGNSA. Between the trimmed V and J ends, which lost 1 base and 8 bases, there was a span of 14 bases.

This clonotype occurred a few times. The V call is TRBV5-1, the J call TRBJ2-1; 9 nucleotides agree with TRBD2. The CDR3 is 14 residues long. Germline V lookup: CDR1 SGHRS, CDR2 YFSETQ. V dropped 4 bases and J dropped 5; count of bases not matched to a gene: 4. CDR3 protein: CASSAGGLNNEQFF. Here the CDR3 DNA reads TGCGCCAGCAGCGCGGGGGGGCTTAACAATGAGCAGTTCTTC.